This T cell receptor beta chain was sequenced for a study of blood T cell repertoires in COVID-19. Study in general: Spain, Italy and the United States supplied samples that represented acute and convalescent COVID-19.

The method was immunoSEQ multiplex PCR; TCRdb's version includes in-frame clones alone and lacks a portion of them. The sample comprises around 300,000 clones, 89% of which are singletons, and 0.9% to 1% rests with the top ten. The CDR3 runs to 17 residues. V shed 4 bases and J 3 bases; nucleotides not matched to a gene: 11. The germline gives CDR1 SEHNR, CDR2 FQNEAQ (reference sequence). Sequencing was carried out using peripheral blood. This clonotype was obtained from a woman in her forties who had recovered from COVID-19. The rearrangement uses TRBV7-9 and TRBJ2-3, with 9 bases aligning to TRBD1. Here the CDR3 DNA reads TGTGCCAGCAGCTCAAAACCCGGGACAGGGTCGACAGATACGCAGTATTTT. Translating it yields CASSSKPGTGSTDTQYF. Full variable domain (outside the CDR3, taken from reference TRBV7-9 and TRBJ2-3): DTGVSQNPRHKITKRGQNVTFRCDPISEHNRLYWYRQTLGQGPEFLTYFQNEAQLEKSRLLSDRFSAERPKGSFSTLEIQRTEQGDSAMYLCASSSKPGTGSTDTQYFGPGTRLTVL.